This TCR beta chain was recovered during a study of T cell repertoires in aging, cancer and after chemotherapy. Study-wide context: The full dataset contained roughly 8.8 million TCR reads.

TCR beta rearrangements were amplified from peripheral blood genomic DNA. Multiplex touch-down PCR with TRB-A/B primers amplified rearranged V-D-J TRB sequences. A single record per CDR3 protein comes from TCRdb applying MiXCR to the multiplex PCR reads. The repertoire holds about 14,000 distinct CDR3 sequences, with around 23% as singletons. Whole-study results and caveats: Age-matched healthy donors had significantly more diverse, less clonal blood TCR repertoires than untreated cancer patients. Rebound thymic output was suggested by rising median generation probability during chemotherapy in each cancer cohort.

Only a few counts were recorded for this clonotype. Its antigen is undetermined. Material for sequencing was blood. The sequence came from a human donor in good health.

CDR3 region: CASSSTREAFF. The DNA for the CDR3 is TGTGCCAGCAGCTCGACTAGAGAAGCTTTCTTT. V is TRBV12-3 or TRBV12-4 and J is TRBJ1-1; no definite D call. V was pared by 6 bases and J by 8 bases, with 10 bases between. This CDR3 comprises 11 residues.